This is a list of T cell receptor beta chains from one sample in a study of T-cell reconstitution after alpha-beta-depleted transplantation in children. TCRdb passed the PCR reads through MiXCR, listing each CDR3 protein once. The profile covers fewer than 1 million distinct CDR3 sequences, with approximately 15% appearing a single time and approximately 5% taken by the ten largest. The source was PBMCs, mostly from graft donor cells, collected 360 days after TCRalphabeta/CD19-depleted stem cell transplant. The source of these receptors is a male patient younger than 18 who had a stem cell transplant for acute lymphoblastic leukemia, so the T cells may come from the graft donor. CDR3s include the opening cysteine and the closing phenylalanine or tryptophan. A D gene is named only where the DNA matches it firmly. Clone size is not always given. Where it is, it says once, few, many or a class for expanded clones.

J gene | V gene | CDR3 length | D gene | clone size | CDR3 protein | CDR3 DNA
TRBJ1-2 | TRBV7-9 | 14 | TRBD1 | - | CASSETGRYYGYTF | TGTGCCAGCAGCGAGACAGGGAGATACTATGGCTACACCTTC
TRBJ1-2 | TRBV4-1 | 16 | TRBD1 | - | CASSQPRQGASYGYTF | TGCGCCAGCAGCCAACCCCGACAGGGGGCGTCCTATGGCTACACCTTC
TRBJ1-1 | TRBV29-1 | 12 | - | few | CSGQSMNTEAFF | TGCAGCGGACAGTCCATGAACACTGAAGCTTTCTTT
TRBJ2-2 | TRBV29-1 | 14 | - | - | CSVVDSEATGELFF | TGCAGCGTTGTTGATAGCGAGGCCACCGGGGAGCTGTTTTTT
TRBJ2-3 | TRBV12-3/TRBV12-4 | 15 | TRBD2 | many | CASSFKLAGADTQYF | TGTGCCAGCAGTTTTAAGTTAGCGGGAGCCGATACGCAGTATTTT
TRBJ2-4 | TRBV7-9 | 15 | TRBD2 | - | CASSLVISGNNIQYF | TGTGCCAGCAGCTTAGTTATTAGCGGGAACAACATTCAGTACTTC
TRBJ2-7 | TRBV18 | 16 | TRBD1 | few | CASSPRQGARSYEQYF | TGTGCCAGCTCACCTCGACAGGGGGCAAGGTCCTACGAGCAGTACTTC
TRBJ2-1 | TRBV5-1 | 17 | TRBD2 | - | CASSIPGLAGGGNEQFF | TGCGCCAGCAGCATACCGGGACTAGCGGGAGGCGGCAATGAGCAGTTCTTC
TRBJ2-1 | TRBV10-3 | 15 | TRBD2 | few | CAISRDLAAYNEQFF | TGTGCCATCAGTCGGGATCTAGCGGCCTACAATGAGCAGTTCTTC
TRBJ2-7 | TRBV11-1 | 13 | - | - | CASSSRSGDEQYF | TGTGCCAGCAGCTCCCGATCGGGCGACGAGCAGTACTTC
TRBJ2-4 | TRBV13 | 13 | - | many | CASTGLMKNIQYF | TGTGCCAGCACGGGGTTGATGAAAAACATTCAGTACTTC
TRBJ1-3 | TRBV27 | 12 | - | many | CASSDFSNTIYF | TGTGCCAGCAGTGACTTCTCGAACACCATATATTTT
TRBJ2-1 | TRBV29-1 | 11 | - | few | CSVPGPKEQFF | TGCAGCGTTCCGGGACCGAAGGAGCAGTTCTTC
TRBJ2-3 | TRBV7-9 | 12 | - | many | CASRELSDTQYF | TGTGCCAGCAGGGAACTTAGTGATACGCAGTATTTT
TRBJ1-1 | TRBV30 | 13 | TRBD1 | - | CAWRTGGNTEAFF | TGTGCCTGGAGAACAGGGGGGAACACTGAAGCTTTCTTT
TRBJ1-3 | TRBV20-1 | 15 | - | few | CSGSVLNSSGNTIYF | TGCAGTGGGTCCGTCCTGAATAGCTCTGGAAACACCATATATTTT
TRBJ2-7 | TRBV9 | 18 | TRBD2 | few | CASSVGWASGTYPYEQYF | TGTGCCAGCAGCGTAGGCTGGGCTAGCGGGACATACCCCTACGAGCAGTACTTC
TRBJ2-3 | TRBV27 | 15 | - | - | CASSSARGSFYTQYF | TGTGCCAGCAGTTCTGCCAGGGGCAGTTTTTATACGCAGTATTTT
TRBJ2-1 | TRBV7-3 | 16 | TRBD1 | - | CASSLSGGTGGNEQFF | TGTGCCAGCAGCTTAAGCGGGGGGACAGGGGGCAATGAGCAGTTCTTC
TRBJ2-7 | TRBV18 | 13 | - | - | CASSPIDRYEQYF | TGTGCCAGCTCACCTATTGACAGATACGAGCAGTACTTC
TRBJ2-3 | TRBV7-2 | 16 | TRBD1 | few | CASSVHGQGRTDTQYF | TGTGCCAGCAGCGTACACGGACAGGGCCGCACAGATACGCAGTATTTT
TRBJ2-7 | TRBV9 | 14 | TRBD1 | - | CASSSGRQGNEQYF | TGTGCCAGCAGCTCCGGGAGACAGGGGAACGAGCAGTACTTC
TRBJ2-1 | TRBV9 | 14 | - | many | CASSVRTGGNEQFF | TGTGCCAGCAGCGTACGTACGGGCGGGAATGAGCAGTTCTTC
TRBJ2-7 | TRBV4-1 | 14 | - | few | CASSQETAPYEQYF | TGCGCCAGCAGCCAAGAGACGGCACCCTACGAGCAGTACTTC
TRBJ2-4 | TRBV14 | 13 | - | - | CASSQLGRTIQYF | TGTGCCAGCAGCCAATTAGGCCGGACCATTCAGTACTTC
TRBJ2-1 | TRBV3-1 | 13 | - | few | CASSQQSWGEQFF | TGTGCCAGCAGCCAGCAGAGTTGGGGTGAGCAGTTCTTC
TRBJ2-7 | TRBV7-8 | 18 | TRBD2 | few | CASSLVGVLAGKDYEQYF | TGTGCCAGCAGCTTAGTGGGGGTACTAGCGGGAAAGGACTACGAGCAGTACTTC
TRBJ2-1 | TRBV5-1 | 12 | - | many | CASSLIASEQFF | TGCGCCAGCAGCTTGATTGCAAGTGAGCAGTTCTTC
TRBJ1-1 | TRBV18 | 16 | - | - | CASSLHPGNMNTEAFF | TGTGCCAGCTCCCTGCATCCGGGCAACATGAACACTGAAGCTTTCTTT
TRBJ1-6 | TRBV20-1 | 16 | - | - | CSARDLQSSYNSPLHF | TGCAGTGCTAGAGATCTTCAGAGCTCCTATAATTCACCCCTCCACTTT
TRBJ1-2 | TRBV5-1 | 15 | - | - | CASSLGAGKAYGYTF | TGCGCCAGCAGCTTGGGGGCAGGGAAGGCCTATGGCTACACCTTC
TRBJ2-3 | TRBV7-3 | 15 | - | - | CASSGGAESPDTQYF | TGTGCCAGCAGCGGTGGGGCGGAGTCCCCGGATACGCAGTATTTT
TRBJ2-1 | TRBV24-1 | 16 | TRBD1 | few | CATSESGTGGNNEQFF | TGTGCCACCAGTGAGTCCGGGACAGGGGGCAACAATGAGCAGTTCTTC
TRBJ2-1 | TRBV27 | 15 | - | - | CASSVGAGTYNEQFF | TGTGCCAGCAGTGTAGGGGCCGGTACCTACAATGAGCAGTTCTTC
TRBJ2-3 | TRBV10-3 | 15 | TRBD1 | many | CAISGTGVVSHTQYF | TGTGCCATCAGTGGGACAGGGGTTGTTAGTCATACGCAGTATTTT
TRBJ2-1 | TRBV7-2 | 19 | TRBD2 | many | CASSARPWGSGSNPNEQFF | TGTGCCAGCAGCGCCCGACCGTGGGGTAGCGGGAGCAATCCCAATGAGCAGTTCTTC
TRBJ2-7 | TRBV12-3/TRBV12-4 | 15 | - | many | CASSLAPGSSYEQYF | TGTGCCAGCAGTTTAGCTCCTGGGTCCTCCTACGAGCAGTACTTC